The following is a TCR beta chain sequence with its context. The sample holds other DNA sequences that translate to the same CDR3. The germline gives CDR1 LNHDA, CDR2 SQIVND (reference sequence). The CDR3 extends over 18 amino acids. Deletions cut 3 bases from V and 4 bases from J, with 21 bases between. This sample was included in a study of blood T cell repertoires in COVID-19. Looking at the study overall: In each case, the material was cDNA or gDNA derived from T cells, B-cell-depleted T cells, or PBMCs.

Method: immunoSEQ multiplex PCR; TCRdb's copy keeps in-frame clones and lacks some. The repertoire holds about 16,000 clones, with around 92% as singletons. The receptor was derived from a human donor with active COVID-19. The donor label of this sample is uncertain. The V call is TRBV19, the J call TRBJ2-2, with D tentatively TRBD2 (7 bases). Sequenced material: peripheral blood. In DNA, the CDR3 is TGTGCCAGTAGTATCCTTGTGGGGGGGGCTGCGGGCACCGGGGAGCTGTTTTTT. Protein product: CASSILVGGAAGTGELFF. Drawing the rest from reference TRBV19 and TRBJ2-2, the complete variable domain is DGGITQSPKYLFRKEGQNVTLSCEQNLNHDAMYWYRQDPGQGLRLIYYSQIVNDFQKGDIAEGYSVSREKKESFPLTVTSAQKNPTAFYLCASSILVGGAAGTGELFFGEGSRLTVL.